A single sample is the source of the 17 T cell receptor beta chains below, sequenced in a study of T cells in Graves' hyperthyroidism and ophthalmopathy. The CDR3 regions of TCR beta were amplified from RNA transcripts. First-round RT-PCR with HTBI primers amplified the TCR CDR3 region. TCRdb re-derived calls from the multiplex PCR reads in MiXCR, one entry per CDR3 protein. Here the sample spans hundreds of thousands of distinct CDR3 sequences, 15% to 20% being singletons. Input material: blood. These receptors were collected from a woman in her forties or fifties with Graves' hyperthyroidism that later progressed to Graves' ophthalmopathy.

The V call is TRBV20-1, the J call TRBJ1-3; no firm D call. Trimming left V 0 bases short and J 4 bases short, with 10 bases between. CDR3 length: 14 residues. CDR1 is DFQATT, CDR2 SNEGSKA, per germline (reference sequence). The DNA for the CDR3 is TGCAGTGCTAGAGATCGGTTTTCGGGAAACACCATATATTTT. Encoded protein: CSARDRFSGNTIYF.

The chain links TRBV27 to TRBJ1-4; tentatively, D is TRBD1 (6 bases). The CDR3 has 17 amino acids. CDR1 is MNHEY, CDR2 SMNVEV, per germline (reference sequence). With 5 bases removed from V and 0 bases from J, the gap between germline ends came to 16 bases. CDR3 DNA: TGTGCCAGCAGTCCGGACAGAGATGTTGCAACTAATGAAAAACTGTTTTTT. It translates to CASSPDRDVATNEKLFF.

This chain connects TRBV5-5 to TRBJ1-5, with D possibly matching TRBD1 (5 bases). The length of the CDR3 is 16 residues. Trimming cost V 0 bases and J 1 base, with 11 bases left between them. In germline, CDR1 is SGHKS, CDR2 YYEKEE (reference sequence). CDR3 protein: CASSLGSGQSNQPQHF. The DNA of the CDR3 is TGTGCCAGCAGCTTGGGGTCGGGGCAGAGCAATCAGCCCCAGCATTTT.

This clonotype occurred a few times. This chain joins TRBV12-5 and TRBJ2-3, with D possibly being TRBD2 (7 bases). CDR1 LGHNT and CDR2 FRNRAP come from the germline V gene. Trimming stripped 7 bases from V and 5 bases from J, with 16 bases between. There are 14 residues in the CDR3. The CDR3 protein is CASVPGEGGDTQYF. The CDR3 coding sequence is TGTGCTAGTGTTCCAGGGGAGGGCGGAGATACGCAGTATTTT. The full variable domain, in which reference TRBV12-5 and TRBJ2-3 provide the parts outside the CDR3, is DARVTQTPRHKVTEMGQEVTMRCQPILGHNTVFWYRQTMMQGLELLAYFRNRAPLDDSGMPKDRFSAEMPDATLATLKIQPSEPRDSAVYFCASVPGEGGDTQYFGPGTRLTVL.

This clonotype was seen ten or more times. V usage is TRBV11-3 and J usage is TRBJ2-7; the match to TRBD1 covers 11 bases. This CDR3 has 18 amino acids. Germline V CDR1 and CDR2: SGHNT, YENEEA. The V gene end was trimmed by 5 bases and the J gene end by 2 bases; junction bases not matched to a gene: 14. CDR3 sequence reads: CASSLFHGGQGETYEQYF. The CDR3 DNA follows: TGTGCCAGCAGCCTCTTCCATGGGGGACAGGGGGAGACCTACGAGCAGTACTTC. The full variable domain, with the rest looked up from reference TRBV11-3 and TRBJ2-7, is EAGVVQSPRYKIIEKKQPVAFWCNPISGHNTLYWYLQNLGQGPELLIRYENEEAVDDSQLPKDRFSAERLKGVDSTLKIQPAELGDSAVYLCASSLFHGGQGETYEQYFGPGTRLTVT.

V and J are TRBV5-6 and TRBJ1-5; weak D call: TRBD1 (6 bases). Per germline, CDR1 SGHDT and CDR2 YYEEEE. CDR3 length: 15 amino acids. V was shortened by 1 base and J by 3 bases, with 11 bases between the two germline ends. The CDR3 loop is CASSLRQGTNQPQHF. DNA of the CDR3: TGTGCCAGCAGCTTGAGGCAGGGGACCAATCAGCCCCAGCATTTT.

This rearrangement joins TRBV9 to TRBJ1-3, with 7 bases that match TRBD1. V lost 0 bases to trimming and J lost 4 bases; unmatched junction nucleotides: 4. CDR1 is SGDLS, CDR2 YYNGEE, per germline. The CDR3 covers 15 residues. CDR3 amino acids: CASSVARGQGNTIYF. In DNA, the CDR3 is TGTGCCAGCAGCGTAGCCCGGGGACAGGGAAACACCATATATTTT.

This clonotype came up many times. CDR3 bases: TGTGCCAGCAGTTACAGGGGACTGAGCATGAACACTGAAGCTTTCTTT. Its protein product is CASSYRGLSMNTEAFF. The V and J genes are TRBV28 and TRBJ1-1, with 7 nucleotides matching TRBD1. V was pared by 4 bases and J by 0 bases, with 8 bases of the junction left unmatched. This CDR3 contains 16 residues. The germline CDR1 and CDR2 sequences are MDHEN and SYDVKM.

The chain recombines TRBV11-2 with TRBJ2-7; D tentatively fits TRBD1 or TRBD2 (5 bases each). V was cut by 5 bases and J by 2 bases, with 10 bases left in between. There are 13 residues in the CDR3. From germline, CDR1 is SGHAT and CDR2 FQNNGV. The CDR3 spells CASSTGAAYEQYF. The DNA for the CDR3 is TGTGCCAGCAGCACCGGGGCAGCCTACGAGCAGTACTTC.

This clonotype was recorded at least ten times. J is TRBJ1-1 and V is TRBV6-2 or TRBV6-3, with 8 bases fitting TRBD1. CDR3 length: 15 amino acids. Trimming at V came to 4 bases and at J to 0 bases, leaving 4 bases not matched to a gene. Germline CDR1 reads MNHEY; CDR2 reads SVGEGT. CDR3 DNA: TGTGCCAGCAGTTTCGGACAGGGAATGAACACTGAAGCTTTCTTT. Amino acids: CASSFGQGMNTEAFF.

The sample holds many counts of this clonotype. The V gene is TRBV20-1, the J gene TRBJ1-1; unclear D gene. The CDR3 length is 15 residues. Per germline, CDR1 DFQATT and CDR2 SNEGSKA (reference sequence). V was pared by 4 bases and J by 7 bases, with 22 bases between. CDR3 in DNA: TGCAGTGCTAACGCTCGCTCTAGGATGGGTGATGAAGCTTTCTTT. Its translation is CSANARSRMGDEAFF.

V is TRBV27 and J is TRBJ2-3; perhaps D is TRBD1 or TRBD2 (6 bases each). CDR3 size: 17 residues. Germline CDR1 is MNHEY and CDR2 is SMNVEV (reference sequence). V was pared by 5 bases and J by 2 bases, with 20 bases between. The chain's CDR3 is CASSPSLGGPPTDTQYF. The CDR3 nucleotides are TGTGCCAGCAGTCCGTCTTTAGGGGGGCCCCCCACAGATACGCAGTATTTT.

This clonotype showed up many times. The chain is built from TRBV20-1 and TRBJ2-7; D ambiguous. Germline CDR1 and CDR2: DFQATT and SNEGSKA (reference sequence). Trimming took 1 base from V and 2 from J, leaving 9 bases between them. There are 13 residues in the CDR3. The chain's CDR3 is CSARAAATYEQYF. The CDR3 bases are TGCAGTGCTAGAGCAGCAGCTACCTACGAGCAGTACTTC.

On this clonotype: One base away lies a much larger clone, so this may be a sequencing read error. The J gene is TRBJ2-3, the V gene TRBV7-6; 10 positions match TRBD1. In germline, CDR1 is SGHVS, CDR2 FNYEAQ. The length of the CDR3 is 19 residues. CDR3 protein: CGSSLATGDRGLSTDTQYF. CDR3 nucleotide sequence: TGTGGCAGCAGCTTAGCGACAGGGGACAGGGGATTGAGCACAGATACGCAGTATTTT.

This clonotype was seen at least ten times. The chain links TRBV7-2 to TRBJ2-3; the match to TRBD2 covers 11 bases. Germline trimming cut 2 bases from V and 4 bases from J; bases unmatched to any gene: 11. The germline CDR1 and CDR2 sequences are SGHTA and FQGNSA. This CDR3 is built from 18 residues. The CDR3 here is CASSLPFSGSGGADTQYF. The DNA for the CDR3 is TGTGCCAGCAGCTTACCCTTTTCGGGTAGCGGGGGGGCAGATACGCAGTATTTT.

This clonotype was seen only once. The chain carries TRBV6-1 and TRBJ1-6; tentatively, D is TRBD1 (6 bases). The CDR3 is 18 residues long. The V gene lost 1 base and the J gene lost 5 bases, with 18 bases spanning the gap. Germline V CDR1 and CDR2: MNHNS, SASEGT. This chain's CDR3 is CASSEDRDTPDHNSPLHF. DNA of the CDR3: TGTGCCAGCAGTGAAGACCGGGACACACCAGACCATAATTCACCCCTCCACTTT.

In nucleotides, the CDR3 is TGTGCCAGCAGCTTAGGGCCCTCTAGCGGGGGGGCCTACGAGCAGTACTTC. Protein: CASSLGPSSGGAYEQYF. V is TRBV7-2 and J is TRBJ2-7, with 12 bases matching TRBD2. This CDR3 contains 17 residues. V dropped 1 base and J dropped 2; count of bases not matched to a gene: 6. CDR1 is SGHTA, CDR2 FQGNSA, per germline. The whole variable domain, remainder taken from reference TRBV7-2 and TRBJ2-7, is GAGVSQSPSNKVTEKGKDVELRCDPISGHTALYWYRQSLGQGLEFLIYFQGNSAPDKSGLPSDRFSAERTGGSVSTLTIQRTQQEDSAVYLCASSLGPSSGGAYEQYFGPGTRLTVT.